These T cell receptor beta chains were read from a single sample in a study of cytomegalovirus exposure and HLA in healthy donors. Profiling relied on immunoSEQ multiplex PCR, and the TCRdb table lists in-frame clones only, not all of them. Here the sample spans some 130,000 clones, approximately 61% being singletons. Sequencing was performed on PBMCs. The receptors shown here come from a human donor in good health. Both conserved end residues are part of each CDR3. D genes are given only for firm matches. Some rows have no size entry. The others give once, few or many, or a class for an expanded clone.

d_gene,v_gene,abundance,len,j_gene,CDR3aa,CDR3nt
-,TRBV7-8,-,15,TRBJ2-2,CASSPRGGLTGELFF,TGTGCCAGCAGCCCACGGGGTGGGTTGACCGGGGAGCTGTTTTTT
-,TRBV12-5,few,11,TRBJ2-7,CASSEGPEQYF,TGTGCTAGTTCCGAGGGTCCCGAGCAGTACTTC
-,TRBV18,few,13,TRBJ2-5,CASSPEIQETQYF,TGTGCCAGCTCACCGGAGATCCAAGAGACCCAGTACTTC
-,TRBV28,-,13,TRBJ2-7,CASTYRVGYEQYF,TGTGCCAGCACATACAGGGTTGGCTACGAGCAGTACTTC
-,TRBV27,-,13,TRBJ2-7,CASSLGVAREQYF,TGTGCCAGCAGCCTTGGAGTAGCGAGGGAGCAGTACTTC
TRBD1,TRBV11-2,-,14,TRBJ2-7,CASSSGTGNYEQYF,TGTGCCAGCAGCTCCGGGACAGGGAACTACGAGCAGTACTTC
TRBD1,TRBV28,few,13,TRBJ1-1,CASSPRQGPEAFF,TGTGCCAGCAGTCCCCGACAGGGCCCTGAAGCTTTCTTT
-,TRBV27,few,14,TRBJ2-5,CASGEGRLFETQYF,TGTGCCAGCGGGGAAGGGAGGCTGTTTGAGACCCAGTACTTC
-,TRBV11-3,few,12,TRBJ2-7,CASSSLSYEQYF,TGTGCCAGCAGCTCACTCTCCTACGAGCAGTACTTC
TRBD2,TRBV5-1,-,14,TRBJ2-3,CASSFSGSTDTQYF,TGCGCCAGCAGCTTTAGCGGGAGCACAGATACGCAGTATTTT
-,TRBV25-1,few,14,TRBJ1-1,CASSEYGLNTEAFF,TGTGCCAGCAGTGAATATGGGCTGAACACTGAAGCTTTCTTT
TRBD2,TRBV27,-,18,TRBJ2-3,CASSPTRRLAGGADTQYF,TGTGCCAGCAGTCCCACCAGACGACTAGCGGGAGGGGCAGATACGCAGTATTTT
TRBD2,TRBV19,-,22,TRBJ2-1,CASSPNQGGAGGLAGVRHEQFF,TGTGCCAGTAGTCCTAATCAAGGAGGGGCGGGGGGACTAGCGGGAGTGAGGCATGAGCAGTTCTTC
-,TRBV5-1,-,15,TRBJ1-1,CASSFAGGVGTEAFF,TGCGCCAGCAGCTTCGCTGGAGGAGTGGGAACTGAAGCTTTCTTT
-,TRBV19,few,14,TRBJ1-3,CASRDGGAGNTIYF,TGTGCCAGTAGAGATGGAGGCGCTGGAAACACCATATATTTT